The 22 T cell receptor beta chains listed next were all sequenced from one sample in a study of T cell responses to AZD1222 COVID-19 vaccine. Method: immunoSEQ multiplex PCR; TCRdb's copy keeps in-frame clones and lacks some. The sample shows over 150,000 clones, approximately 90% of them seen only once. Material: peripheral blood, obtained on day 0 of AZD1222 vaccination. All receptors derive from an adult in good health.

V is TRBV5-4 and J is TRBJ1-1, with D possibly matching TRBD1 (6 bases). Germline lookup yields CDR1 SGHNT and CDR2 YYREEE (reference sequence). The ends were cut back, 1 base at V and 8 bases at J, with 18 bases in the middle. The CDR3 has 15 amino acids. The CDR3 is CASSLRGGKNNEAFF. The CDR3 DNA reads TGTGCCAGCAGCTTGAGGGGGGGGAAGAATAACGAAGCTTTCTTT. The full variable domain, rest sourced from reference TRBV5-4 and TRBJ1-1, is ETGVTQSPTHLIKTRGQQVTLRCSSQSGHNTVSWYQQALGQGPQFIFQYYREEENGRGNFPPRFSGLQFPNYSSELNVNALELDDSALYLCASSLRGGKNNEAFFGQGTRLTVV.

The chain carries TRBV4-1 and TRBJ1-5; D remains unclear. Deletions cut 3 bases from V and 1 base from J, with 16 bases between. The CDR3 is 17 residues long. Germline CDR1 MGHRA, CDR2 YSYEKL. CDR3 loop: CASSHGPQVGSNQPQHF. CDR3 in DNA: TGCGCCAGCAGCCATGGACCCCAGGTGGGGAGCAATCAGCCCCAGCATTTT.

This clone was found a few times. J is TRBJ2-7 and V is TRBV14, with no clear D. This CDR3 comprises 15 residues. From germline, CDR1 is SGHDN and CDR2 FVKESK. Trimming pared 0 bases from V and 2 bases from J, leaving 11 bases between. The CDR3 sequence is CASSQDRRQTYEQYF. As DNA, the CDR3 is TGTGCCAGCAGCCAAGATCGGCGGCAGACCTACGAGCAGTACTTC.

Here the CDR3 reads CASSRQATTYEQYF. As DNA, the CDR3 is TGTGCCAGCAGCCGACAGGCCACTACCTACGAGCAGTACTTC. This sequence joins TRBV7-8 and TRBJ2-7; TRBD1 might be the D (6 bases). CDR3 length: 14 amino acids. V was shortened by 5 bases and J by 2 bases, with 13 bases between the two germline ends. Germline CDR1 and CDR2: SGHVS and FQNEAQ.

V gene TRBV2 combines with J gene TRBJ2-5; D is perhaps TRBD2 (6 bases). The germline CDR1 and CDR2 sequences are SNHLY and FYNNEI. V gave up 7 bases and J gave up 9 bases, with 21 bases separating them. The CDR3 totals 14 residues. CDR3 DNA sequence: TGTGCCAGCATCGCGGGGACTGGAAGATGGGCCCAGTACTTC. Translating gives CASIAGTGRWAQYF. The whole variable domain, filled in from reference TRBV2 and TRBJ2-5, reads EPEVTQTPSHQVTQMGQEVILRCVPISNHLYFYWYRQILGQKVEFLVSFYNNEISEKSEIFDDQFSVERPDGSNFTLKIRSTKLEDSAMYFCASIAGTGRWAQYFGPGTRLLVL.

V and J are TRBV15 and TRBJ2-3; TRBD2 might be the D (5 bases). CDR3 length: 16 amino acids. Trimming cost V 2 bases and J 1 base, with 13 bases left between them. Germline values: CDR1 LNHNV, CDR2 YYDKDF (reference sequence). Here the CDR3 DNA reads TGTGCCACCAGCAGATTCCGGGATCTACGCACAGATACGCAGTATTTT. As protein: CATSRFRDLRTDTQYF.

The chain combines TRBV7-9 with TRBJ2-3, with TRBD2 as a possible D gene (6 bases). V was shortened by 1 base and J by 2 bases, with 16 bases between the two germline ends. Germline loops: CDR1 SEHNR, CDR2 FQNEAQ (reference sequence). The CDR3 consists of 17 residues. The CDR3 DNA reads TGTGCCAGCAGCTTAGTGGACCTCGGGACTTACACAGATACGCAGTATTTT. It translates to CASSLVDLGTYTDTQYF.

The chain employs TRBV11-2 and TRBJ1-1; 8 bases fit TRBD1. The ends lost 5 bases at V and 8 bases at J; junction bases unmatched: 7. Germline CDR1 reads SGHAT; CDR2 reads FQNNGV. The CDR3 is made up of 13 amino acids. CDR3 amino acids: CASSLTRTGEAFF. CDR3 coding DNA: TGTGCCAGCAGCCTTACTCGGACAGGGGAAGCTTTCTTT.

This rearrangement joins TRBV14 to TRBJ1-1; unclear D gene. Trimming shortened V by 4 bases and J by 5 bases, and 14 bases separated the two germline ends. CDR1 is SGHDN and CDR2 is FVKESK in the germline V gene. CDR3 length equals 14 residues. The CDR3 DNA is TGTGCCAGCAGCCCCGAACTCACTGGTACTGAAGCTTTCTTT. Its protein is CASSPELTGTEAFF.

The chain employs TRBV4-1 and TRBJ1-5; 7 bases line up with TRBD1. V was clipped by 1 base and J by 3 bases; unmatched bases: 9. Germline V gene data show CDR1 as MGHRA and CDR2 as YSYEKL. This CDR3 is built from 17 residues. For the CDR3, the DNA is TGCGCCAGCAGCCAAGGCCAACCGGGACAGACCAATCAGCCCCAGCATTTT. Encoded protein: CASSQGQPGQTNQPQHF.

The chain is built from TRBV19 and TRBJ2-1, with D possibly being TRBD1 or TRBD2 (5 bases each). Germline V gene sequence: CDR1 LNHDA, CDR2 SQIVND (reference sequence). The V end was cut by 8 bases, the J end by 0 bases, with 11 bases between. This CDR3 has 14 amino acids. DNA of the CDR3: TGTGCCAGTTGGGACGGAAGCTCCTACAATGAGCAGTTCTTC. It encodes CASWDGSSYNEQFF. The full variable domain, rest sourced from reference TRBV19 and TRBJ2-1, is DGGITQSPKYLFRKEGQNVTLSCEQNLNHDAMYWYRQDPGQGLRLIYYSQIVNDFQKGDIAEGYSVSREKKESFPLTVTSAQKNPTAFYLCASWDGSSYNEQFFGPGTRLTVL.

The rearrangement links TRBV7-8 to TRBJ2-5; perhaps TRBD2 as D (6 bases). The CDR3 extends over 16 amino acids. Germline CDR1 reads SGHVS; CDR2 reads FQNEAQ. V lost 5 bases and J lost 5, with 21 bases in between. The CDR3 is CASSARWGVAYETQYF. The CDR3 DNA follows: TGTGCCAGCAGCGCACGCTGGGGGGTAGCGTATGAGACCCAGTACTTC.

This chain joins TRBV7-9 and TRBJ1-1; D is ambiguous. This CDR3 is built from 18 residues. Trimming pared 4 bases from V and 1 base from J, leaving 22 bases between. Germline V gene data show CDR1 as SEHNR and CDR2 as FQNEAQ (reference sequence). The CDR3 sequence: CASSSIVGRPGRNTEAFF. The CDR3 region has the DNA TGTGCCAGCAGCTCCATTGTAGGTCGACCGGGTCGGAACACTGAAGCTTTCTTT.

CDR3 sequence reads: CASTTDTQYF. In DNA, the CDR3 is TGTGCCAGCACCACAGATACGCAGTATTTT. This rearrangement joins TRBV7-9 to TRBJ2-3; D gene unclear. CDR1 is SEHNR and CDR2 is FQNEAQ in the germline V gene (reference sequence). Trimming took off 7 bases at V and 2 bases at J, with 1 base between the two ends. CDR3 length: 10 residues.

The chain is built from TRBV29-1 and TRBJ2-7, with no clear D. Germline loops: CDR1 SQVTM, CDR2 ANQGSEA. V lost 1 base and J 8 bases, leaving 9 bases between the germline ends. There are 11 residues in the CDR3. The CDR3 DNA reads TGCAGCGTTGAAGGTTCTACCCAGCAGTACTTC. Residues: CSVEGSTQQYF.

This sequence joins TRBV2 and TRBJ2-7; the match to TRBD1 covers 7 bases. Germline V lookup: CDR1 SNHLY, CDR2 FYNNEI. J gave up 0 bases and V 7 bases, and 6 bases lay outside the gene matches. The CDR3 contains 14 residues. CDR3 loop: CASTGTDVSYEQYF. The CDR3 DNA follows: TGTGCCAGCACTGGGACAGACGTCTCCTACGAGCAGTACTTC.

This chain uses TRBV6-5 with TRBJ2-5; 14 bases line up with TRBD2. There are 15 residues in the CDR3. Germline V CDR1 and CDR2: MNHEY, SVGAGI. The V and J ends lost 6 bases and 5 bases, in that order; junction bases with no gene match: 5. CDR3 nucleotide sequence: TGTGCCAGCAGCCGGGGACTAGCGGGAGTCGAGACCCAGTACTTC. Residues: CASSRGLAGVETQYF.

The chain uses TRBV9 and TRBJ2-7; 10 bases are shared with TRBD1. CDR3 size: 16 residues. The V and J ends lost 2 bases and 2 bases, in that order; junction bases with no gene match: 7. Per germline, CDR1 SGDLS and CDR2 YYNGEE. For the CDR3, the DNA is TGTGCCAGCAGCGTCTCCACGGGACAGGGGACCTACGAGCAGTACTTC. Translation: CASSVSTGQGTYEQYF.

This chain uses TRBV27 with TRBJ2-7, with TRBD2 identical over 11 bases. This CDR3 comprises 15 residues. The V gene end was trimmed by 5 bases and the J gene end by 6 bases; junction bases not matched to a gene: 9. Germline V gives CDR1 MNHEY, CDR2 SMNVEV (reference sequence). This CDR3 reads CASSRKTSGTSEQYF. In nucleotides, the CDR3 is TGTGCCAGCAGTCGGAAGACTAGCGGGACCTCCGAGCAGTACTTC.

This clone was detected once. The genes are TRBV3-1 (or the pseudogene TRBV3-2) and TRBJ2-7, with 8 positions matching TRBD2. The CDR3 has 15 residues. Looked up from germline, CDR1 is LGHDT and CDR2 is YNNKEL (reference sequence). V shed 1 base, J shed 5 bases, and the junction held 7 bases outside the gene matches. CDR3 nucleotide sequence: TGTGCCAGCAGCCAAGGGTTAGCGGGAACCCACGAGCAGTACTTC. The encoded protein is CASSQGLAGTHEQYF.

The chain links TRBV25-1 to TRBJ1-5; the D is unclear. The ends were cut back, 0 bases at V and 5 bases at J, with 8 bases in the middle. This CDR3 has 14 residues. CDR1 MGHDK and CDR2 SYGVNS come from the germline V gene. The CDR3 DNA reads TGTGCCAGCAGTGAATATTTGGCTTATCAGCCCCAGCATTTT. This translates into CASSEYLAYQPQHF.

The rearrangement links TRBV6-2 or TRBV6-3 to TRBJ2-7; possible D gene TRBD1, 6 bases. The CDR3 length is 15 residues. Germline CDR1 and CDR2: MNHEY and SVGEGT. V lost 5 bases and J 0 bases, leaving 14 bases between the germline ends. CDR3 bases: TGTGCCAGCAGTCCCTCCGGGACATCCTCCTACGAGCAGTACTTC. Protein product: CASSPSGTSSYEQYF.